These 25 T cell receptor beta chains originate from one sample sequenced in a study of response to subunit inactivated influenza vaccine (dated by TCRdb to 2016 to 2019). The method was RT-PCR. The instrument was an Illumina HiSeq 2500. TCRdb redid the processing of the public reads, applying fastp at Q25 and MiXCR, and retained in-frame beta chains. Each CDR3 protein gets just one entry, which takes the most common genes and DNA from the rows behind it. The sample table contains about 620,000 distinct CDR3 sequences; only one count was recorded for 10% to 15% of them. The ten most abundant clones make up 10% of the sample. The specimen was PBMCs from blood, collected on the day of vaccination. Every receptor here comes from a man aged 50 to 60 who received an inactivated influenza vaccine. Donor details come from another sample of the same person, matched by shared clones.

The V call is TRBV20-1, the J call TRBJ2-5; 10 bases are shared with TRBD2. The CDR3 is 15 amino acids. The J segment lost 2 bases and the V segment lost 3 bases, leaving 6 bases of the junction unmatched. Germline V gene data show CDR1 as DFQATT and CDR2 as SNEGSKA (reference sequence). In DNA, the CDR3 is TGCAGTGCTAGGATACTAGCGGGACCTCAAGAGACCCAGTACTTC. Its translation: CSARILAGPQETQYF.

This clonotype was seen a handful of times. This chain uses TRBV6-5 with TRBJ2-1; TRBD2 might be the D (5 bases). This CDR3 spans 12 amino acids. V lost 5 bases and J 5 bases, leaving 7 bases between the germline ends. CDR1 is MNHEY and CDR2 is SVGAGI in the germline V gene. The CDR3 DNA is TGTGCCAGCAGTACCGGGAACAATGAGCAGTTCTTC. Protein product: CASSTGNNEQFF.

The V call is TRBV20-1, the J call TRBJ2-7; tentatively, D is TRBD1 or TRBD2 (6 bases each). With 0 bases removed from V and 2 bases from J, the gap between germline ends came to 14 bases. CDR1 is DFQATT, CDR2 SNEGSKA, per germline (reference sequence). CDR3 size: 15 residues. CDR3 residues: CSARDPRGRTYEQYF. The CDR3 DNA sequence: TGCAGTGCTAGAGATCCCCGGGGGCGGACCTACGAGCAGTACTTC.

This clonotype has just a few counts. The V call is TRBV12-3 or TRBV12-4, the J call TRBJ2-7; D may correspond to TRBD1 or TRBD2 (5 bases each). V dropped 1 base and J dropped 3 bases, with 10 bases sitting between them. The CDR3 is 14 amino acids. The CDR3 loop is CASSLGHGGYEQYF. The CDR3 region has the DNA TGTGCCAGCAGTTTAGGTCATGGGGGCTACGAGCAGTACTTC.

This clonotype was counted only a few times. The V gene is TRBV6-2 or TRBV6-3, the J gene TRBJ2-3, with 9 bases aligning to TRBD1. J was trimmed by 4 bases and V by 9 bases; bases with no gene match: 8. This CDR3 region has 14 residues. The germline CDR1 and CDR2 sequences are MNHEY and SVGEGT. The CDR3 spells CASVGTGFSDTQYF. DNA of the CDR3: TGTGCCAGTGTCGGGACAGGGTTTTCAGATACGCAGTATTTT.

V is TRBV18 and J is TRBJ2-3, with 13 bases aligning to TRBD2. This CDR3 spans 17 amino acids. The J segment lost 0 bases and the V segment lost 4 bases, leaving 4 bases of the junction unmatched. In germline, CDR1 is KGHSH, CDR2 LQKENI. This CDR3 is CASSQGLAGTSTDTQYF. Here the CDR3 DNA reads TGTGCCAGCTCACAGGGACTAGCGGGGACTAGCACAGATACGCAGTATTTT.

Only a few counts were recorded for this clonotype. The chain couples TRBV5-1 to TRBJ2-3; 7 nucleotides line up with TRBD1. Germline CDR1 reads SGHRS; CDR2 reads YFSETQ. This CDR3 contains 12 residues. V gave up 5 bases and J gave up 6 bases; unmatched junction bases: 3. In nucleotides, the CDR3 is TGCGCCAGCAGAACAGGGGCGGATACGCAGTATTTT. Translation gives CASRTGADTQYF.

This clonotype has more than one count but fewer than ten. This rearrangement joins TRBV25-1 to TRBJ2-3; unclear D gene. V lost 11 bases to trimming and J lost 1 base, with 4 bases between them. Germline V CDR1 and CDR2: MGHDK, SYGVNS. The CDR3 consists of 10 residues. The CDR3 nucleotides read TGTGCCGGAGGCACAGATACGCAGTATTTT. Residues: CAGGTDTQYF.

A few counts support this clonotype. The J gene is TRBJ2-1, the V gene TRBV12-3 or TRBV12-4; TRBD1 might be the D (6 bases). The germline V and J ends were trimmed by 3 bases and 3 bases, with 12 bases remaining between them. CDR3 size: 15 residues. The chain's CDR3 is CASSLDPDSYNEQFF. Here the CDR3 DNA reads TGTGCCAGCAGTTTGGACCCGGACAGCTACAATGAGCAGTTCTTC.

The rearrangement joins TRBV5-1 to TRBJ2-3, with D perhaps TRBD1 (6 bases). The CDR3 is 15 amino acids. Trimming cost V 0 bases and J 5 bases, with 13 bases left between them. Germline values: CDR1 SGHRS, CDR2 YFSETQ. The CDR3 sequence: CASSLGRGGRDTQYF. The CDR3 DNA reads as TGCGCCAGCAGCTTGGGCAGGGGCGGTCGAGATACGCAGTATTTT.

CDR3 protein: CASSEGTGGKRAEAFF. CDR3 DNA: TGTGCCAGCAGTGAGGGGACAGGGGGCAAGAGAGCTGAAGCTTTCTTT. The chain links TRBV2 to TRBJ1-1; 12 bases are shared with TRBD1. Trimming cost V 3 bases and J 6 bases; bases outside gene matches: 8. Looked up from germline, CDR1 is SNHLY and CDR2 is FYNNEI. The CDR3 has 16 residues.

Many counts were recorded for this clonotype. The J gene is TRBJ1-5, the V gene TRBV28; the match to TRBD1 covers 9 bases. This CDR3 region has 14 residues. Trimming took 6 bases from V and 6 from J; bases not matched to a gene: 6. Germline values: CDR1 MDHEN, CDR2 SYDVKM. Here the CDR3 reads CASRQGQGGQPQHF. The CDR3 DNA follows: TGTGCCAGCAGACAGGGACAGGGCGGTCAGCCCCAGCATTTT.

The chain joins TRBV12-3 or TRBV12-4 to TRBJ2-7; D perhaps matches TRBD2 (5 bases). The CDR3 sequence is 15 residues long. Trimming took 5 bases from V and 0 from J, leaving 14 bases between them. The chain's CDR3 is CASSTTAALSYEQYF. The CDR3 DNA sequence: TGTGCCAGCAGTACCACAGCGGCCCTCTCCTACGAGCAGTACTTC.

This clonotype has a handful of counts. The chain carries TRBV6-1 and TRBJ1-1; a weak D match, TRBD1 (5 bases). This CDR3 spans 16 amino acids. The germline gives CDR1 MNHNS, CDR2 SASEGT. V lost 6 bases to trimming and J lost 3 bases, with 20 bases between them. CDR3 sequence: CASSTYYRGQYTEAFF. The CDR3 bases are TGTGCCAGCAGCACGTACTACAGAGGACAATACACTGAAGCTTTCTTT.

This clonotype was seen a handful of times. The gene calls are TRBV24-1 and TRBJ2-2; weak D call: TRBD2 (5 bases). The length of the CDR3 is 16 residues. Looked up from germline, CDR1 is KGHDR and CDR2 is SFDVKD. V was trimmed by 0 bases and J by 4 bases, leaving 11 bases between them. The CDR3, as DNA: TGTGCCACCAGTGATTTGGGAGGCGGCGGCACCGGGGAGCTGTTTTTT. Translating it yields CATSDLGGGGTGELFF.

A remark on this clonotype: Since a much larger clone is just one base distant, this may be a read error. The chain has TRBV18 and TRBJ2-7; no firm D call. There are 14 residues in the CDR3. CDR1 and CDR2 from the germline V gene are KGHSH and LQKENI. V was clipped by 0 bases and J by 0 bases, with 6 bases between them. The CDR3 nucleotides read TGTGCCAGCTCACCACCGGGCAACTCCTACGAGCAGTACTTC. Translated, it gives CASSPPGNSYEQYF.

This clonotype has more than one count but fewer than ten. CDR3 in DNA: TGTGCCAGCAGCGGACAGGTTTTTTATAATTCACCCCTCCACTTT. As protein: CASSGQVFYNSPLHF. V and J are TRBV7-2 and TRBJ1-6; 7 bases are a match to TRBD1. The CDR3 covers 15 residues. V shed 5 bases and J 4 bases; nucleotides not matched to a gene: 5. The germline V gene encodes CDR1 SGHTA and CDR2 FQGNSA.

The chain has TRBV7-2 and TRBJ2-3; D is perhaps TRBD2 (5 bases). This CDR3 contains 16 residues. V was clipped by 3 bases and J by 0 bases, with 13 bases between them. Germline lookup yields CDR1 SGHTA and CDR2 FQGNSA. CDR3 amino acids: CASSFGLSRSTDTQYF. The CDR3 DNA follows: TGTGCCAGCAGCTTCGGACTGAGCCGAAGCACAGATACGCAGTATTTT. Using reference TRBV7-2 and TRBJ2-3 for the parts outside the CDR3, the full variable domain is GAGVSQSPSNKVTEKGKDVELRCDPISGHTALYWYRQSLGQGLEFLIYFQGNSAPDKSGLPSDRFSAERTGGSVSTLTIQRTQQEDSAVYLCASSFGLSRSTDTQYFGPGTRLTVL.

The chain employs TRBV6-2 or TRBV6-3 and TRBJ2-2; tentatively, D is TRBD1 (6 bases). The CDR3 has 16 residues. The germline CDR1 and CDR2 sequences are MNHEY and SVGEGT. The V end lost 3 bases, the J end lost 4 bases, and 15 bases lay between the germline ends. The CDR3 DNA reads as TGTGCCAGCAGTTATAGACAGGAATATATCACCGGGGAGCTGTTTTTT. Translation gives CASSYRQEYITGELFF.

This clonotype appeared many times. The genes are TRBV12-3 or TRBV12-4 and TRBJ1-2, with TRBD1 matching 7 bases. This CDR3 has 13 residues. Losses at the gene ends were 4 bases for V and 4 bases for J; bases not matched to a gene: 3. This CDR3 reads CASSSGQLYGYTF. CDR3 DNA: TGTGCCAGCAGTTCGGGACAGCTCTATGGCTACACCTTC.

V usage is TRBV27 and J usage is TRBJ2-3, with TRBD2 matching over 11 bases. J lost 2 bases, V lost 4 bases, and 5 bases had no gene match. Germline V gives CDR1 MNHEY, CDR2 SMNVEV (reference sequence). The CDR3 totals 16 residues. The CDR3: CASSYLAGGSTDTQYF. In DNA, the CDR3 is TGTGCCAGCAGTTACCTAGCGGGGGGTTCCACAGATACGCAGTATTTT.

V is TRBV15 and J is TRBJ2-2; D is ambiguous. This CDR3 is built from 15 residues. Trimming took 0 bases from V and 5 from J, leaving 10 bases between them. Germline V CDR1 and CDR2: LNHNV, YYDKDF (reference sequence). The CDR3 nucleotides are TGTGCCACCAGCAGAGATGGGCCCGAAACCGGGGAGCTGTTTTTT. Translation gives CATSRDGPETGELFF.

This clonotype appeared many times. The chain is built from TRBV12-3 or TRBV12-4 and TRBJ2-1; TRBD2 matches 10 bases. V lost 2 bases to trimming and J lost 6 bases; unmatched junction nucleotides: 4. This CDR3 has 15 amino acids. Here the CDR3 DNA reads TGTGCCAGCAGTTTAATGGGACTAGCGTCCAATGAGCAGTTCTTC. The encoded protein is CASSLMGLASNEQFF.

As DNA, the CDR3 is TGCGCCAGCAGCTTAACAGGGGTGGAGTACGAGCAGTACTTC. It specifies CASSLTGVEYEQYF. V usage is TRBV5-1 and J usage is TRBJ2-7; 7 bases fit TRBD1. The germline V gene has CDR1 SGHRS and CDR2 YFSETQ. V was clipped by 2 bases and J by 4 bases; unmatched bases: 6. This CDR3 is 14 amino acids long.

In the case of this clonotype: The DNA is omitted, as the CDR3 cannot be located on it reliably, and the CDR3 follows TCRdb's listing. The CDR3 sequence is CASSFGSGNTGELFF. The V call is TRBV11-2, the J call TRBJ2-2. With termini counted, the CDR3 has 15 amino acids. The germline V gene encodes CDR1 SGHAT and CDR2 FQNNGV.